These 13 T cell receptor beta chains were all obtained from the same sample, sequenced in a study of OX40 agonist ivuxolimab in advanced cancers. Data came from immunoSEQ multiplex PCR; TCRdb stores just in-frame clones and leaves some out. Of around 63,000 clones in the sample, around 91% were seen once. The source material was CD4+ or CD8+ T cells sorted from blood, sampled in a trial of the OX40 agonist ivuxolimab. The receptors derive from an adult with an advanced solid tumor such as melanoma, head and neck, liver or kidney cancer.

The rearrangement uses TRBV7-2 and TRBJ1-5; weak D call: TRBD1 (5 bases). V was pared by 3 bases and J by 7 bases, with 10 bases between. The CDR3 loop spans 13 amino acids. CDR1 is SGHTA, CDR2 FQGNSA, per germline. In DNA, the CDR3 is TGTGCCAGCAGCTTTTGGAGGGGCCAGCCCCAGCATTTT. Its protein product is CASSFWRGQPQHF.

The chain is built from TRBV19 and TRBJ1-5; 8 bases are shared with TRBD1. Trimming removed 3 bases from V and 7 bases from J; junction bases left unmatched: 11. The CDR3 runs to 16 residues. Germline values: CDR1 LNHDA, CDR2 SQIVND (reference sequence). As DNA, the CDR3 is TGTGCCAGTAGTATGGTGACCAGGGGGCTGGAGCAGCCCCAGCATTTT. This gives the protein CASSMVTRGLEQPQHF. Combining the CDR3 with reference TRBV19 and TRBJ1-5 gives the whole variable domain DGGITQSPKYLFRKEGQNVTLSCEQNLNHDAMYWYRQDPGQGLRLIYYSQIVNDFQKGDIAEGYSVSREKKESFPLTVTSAQKNPTAFYLCASSMVTRGLEQPQHFGDGTRLSIL.

This clone was picked up one time. This chain connects TRBV11-2 to TRBJ2-3; TRBD2 agrees at 11 bases. This CDR3 spans 15 amino acids. Per germline, CDR1 SGHAT and CDR2 FQNNGV. The trim removed 5 bases at V and 7 bases at J, leaving 8 bases unmatched. The CDR3 DNA reads TGTGCCAGCAGCCCAAATAGCGGGGGGGCCCATACGCAGTATTTT. Translated, it gives CASSPNSGGAHTQYF.

The chain recombines TRBV6-5 with TRBJ1-2; D is uncertain. The CDR3 totals 13 residues. Trimming shortened V by 5 bases and J by 4 bases, and 11 bases separated the two germline ends. Germline CDR1 reads MNHEY; CDR2 reads SVGAGI. The chain's CDR3 is CASSPRGTYGYTF. In DNA form, the CDR3 reads TGTGCCAGCAGTCCCCGGGGTACCTATGGCTACACCTTC.

This sequence joins TRBV18 and TRBJ1-6; D may be TRBD1 (6 bases). This CDR3 contains 17 residues. V was cut by 3 bases and J by 6 bases, with 18 bases left in between. Germline assignment: CDR1 KGHSH and CDR2 LQKENI. CDR3 sequence (DNA): TGTGCCAGCTCACCGCAAGGCAGGGGATGGGCTAATTCACCCCTCCACTTT. Its protein is CASSPQGRGWANSPLHF.

The chain links TRBV5-1 to TRBJ1-2; no firm D call. The CDR3 has 13 residues. Trimming took 2 bases from V and 1 from J, leaving 6 bases between them. CDR1 is SGHRS and CDR2 is YFSETQ in the germline V gene. CDR3 nucleotide sequence: TGCGCCAGCAGCTTATACGGTAACTATGGCTACACCTTC. It translates to CASSLYGNYGYTF.

This chain joins TRBV2 and TRBJ1-5, with D hard to call. V was cut by 10 bases and J by 7 bases, with 20 bases left in between. This CDR3 is built from 14 residues. Germline values: CDR1 SNHLY, CDR2 FYNNEI. The DNA for the CDR3 is TGTGCCATCAAAAAACGGGGTCTCTGGCAGCCCCAGCATTTT. Translating gives CAIKKRGLWQPQHF.

V and J are TRBV27 and TRBJ1-1; D might be TRBD1 (5 bases). The V end was cut by 5 bases, the J end by 0 bases, with 16 bases between. Germline V CDR1 and CDR2: MNHEY, SMNVEV (reference sequence). The CDR3 covers 16 residues. This chain's CDR3 is CASSPLGGTLNTEAFF. The CDR3 region has the DNA TGTGCCAGCAGTCCCTTGGGAGGGACCTTGAACACTGAAGCTTTCTTT.

The chain's CDR3 is CASSLVAEAEQFF. Written as DNA, the CDR3 is TGTGCCAGCAGCTTAGTGGCCGAGGCTGAGCAGTTCTTC. V is TRBV11-3 and J is TRBJ2-1; D is ambiguous. Trimming shortened V by 1 base and J by 9 bases, and 10 bases separated the two germline ends. The CDR3 spans 13 residues. Germline CDR1 SGHNT, CDR2 YENEEA.

The V call is TRBV6-6, the J call TRBJ1-5; 8 bases fit TRBD1. After removal of 7 bases from V and 3 bases from J, the junction contained 2 bases not matched to a gene. This CDR3 comprises 13 residues. In germline, CDR1 is MNHNY, CDR2 SVGAGI (reference sequence). CDR3 coding DNA: TGTGCCAGCAAGGACAGGGACAATCAGCCCCAGCATTTT. Protein: CASKDRDNQPQHF.

The gene calls are TRBV6-5 and TRBJ1-1; D call uncertain. V shed 6 bases and J shed 0 bases, with 14 bases lying between them. Germline-derived CDR1 and CDR2 are MNHEY and SVGAGI. CDR3 length: 15 residues. This CDR3 is CASSLGSDLNTEAFF. The DNA for the CDR3 is TGTGCCAGCAGCCTAGGATCCGACCTGAACACTGAAGCTTTCTTT.

With regard to this clone: Other DNA sequences in the same sample also yield this CDR3. The gene calls are TRBV5-1 and TRBJ2-3; unclear D gene. V was clipped by 5 bases and J by 2 bases, with 9 bases between them. The germline gives CDR1 SGHRS, CDR2 YFSETQ. The CDR3 sequence is 13 residues long. Here the CDR3 DNA reads TGCGCCAGCAGTGGTTACTCCACAGATACGCAGTATTTT. Protein sequence: CASSGYSTDTQYF.

CDR3 DNA sequence: TGCGCCAGCAGCTCCAGGACGCAGAACTATGGCTACACCTTC. Protein product: CASSSRTQNYGYTF. The V gene is TRBV5-1, the J gene TRBJ1-2; D remains unclear. CDR1 is SGHRS, CDR2 YFSETQ, per germline. Trimming shortened V by 3 bases and J by 2 bases, and 11 bases separated the two germline ends. The CDR3 is 14 residues long.